The rows below give T cell receptor beta chains drawn from one sample of a study of sequential checkpoint blockade in melanoma. The assay was immunoSEQ multiplex PCR, and TCRdb's table has in-frame clones only and misses some. Among about 4,000 clones listed, approximately 25% were seen once. This specimen was tumor tissue (inferred from file names), taken from a patient given nivolumab and ipilimumab in sequence. The receptors come from a human donor with melanoma. The CDR3 runs from the conserved cysteine through the conserved F or W. D genes are given only for firm matches. Expanded clones are given a class, and other clones once, few, many or no size at all.

D gene,V gene,CDR3 length,J gene,clone size,CDR3 protein,CDR3 DNA
-,TRBV28,13,TRBJ1-6,few,CASSLRTGSPLHF,TGTGCCAGCAGTCTTCGGACCGGTTCACCCCTCCACTTT
TRBD1,TRBV11-3,16,TRBJ2-1,medium-sized,CASSLDLTGTYNEQFF,TGTGCCAGCAGCTTAGATCTGACAGGGACCTACAATGAGCAGTTCTTC
TRBD1,TRBV30,15,TRBJ1-6,few,CAWGVKGTVNSPLHF,TGTGCCTGGGGCGTTAAAGGGACAGTTAATTCACCCCTCCACTTT
-,TRBV6-8,14,TRBJ1-1,-,CASSYLGERSEAFF,TGTGCCAGCAGTTACCTCGGCGAAAGATCTGAAGCTTTCTTT
-,TRBV11-3,15,TRBJ1-4,medium-sized,CASSPQTLQHEKLFF,TGTGCCAGCAGCCCACAAACTCTACAGCATGAAAAACTGTTTTTT
-,TRBV6-8,13,TRBJ1-1,large,CASSWHQGTEAFF,TGTGCCAGCAGTTGGCACCAGGGCACTGAAGCTTTCTTT
-,TRBV5-1,16,TRBJ1-1,-,CASRHAMGRKDTEAFF,TGCGCCAGCAGACACGCAATGGGCCGTAAGGACACTGAAGCTTTCTTT
TRBD1,TRBV5-1,15,TRBJ1-1,-,CASRDRTGGNTEAFF,TGCGCCAGCAGGGATCGGACAGGGGGGAACACTGAAGCTTTCTTT
-,TRBV18,17,TRBJ2-3,-,CASSPAGTPRPTDTQYF,TGTGCCAGCTCACCAGCCGGGACTCCCAGGCCCACAGATACGCAGTATTTT
-,TRBV9,15,TRBJ1-1,few,CASSVGGGPNTEAFF,TGTGCCAGCAGCGTAGGAGGGGGACCGAACACTGAAGCTTTCTTT
TRBD1,TRBV30,13,TRBJ2-2,few,CAWTYRGAGELFF,TGTGCCTGGACTTACAGGGGAGCCGGGGAGCTGTTTTTT
TRBD1,TRBV29-1,13,TRBJ1-2,-,CSVEARTGDGYTF,TGCAGCGTTGAAGCCCGGACAGGGGATGGCTACACCTTC
-,TRBV11-3,15,TRBJ1-1,many,CASSLEEVVGRGAFF,TGTGCCAGCAGCTTAGAGGAGGTCGTCGGCCGAGGAGCTTTCTTT
TRBD2,TRBV29-1,15,TRBJ2-5,once,CSGTASGGPSETQYF,TGCAGCGGAACGGCCAGCGGGGGGCCGTCGGAGACCCAGTACTTC
TRBD1,TRBV11-3,15,TRBJ2-7,many,CASSFKGGATGEQYF,TGTGCCAGCAGCTTCAAAGGGGGCGCGACCGGCGAGCAGTACTTC
-,TRBV9,15,TRBJ2-5,few,CASSVGGWGRETQYF,TGTGCCAGCAGCGTAGGAGGATGGGGCAGGGAGACCCAGTACTTC
TRBD1,TRBV7-1,13,TRBJ1-2,-,CASSFRQGGGYTF,TGTGCCAGCAGCTTTCGACAGGGCGGCGGCTACACCTTC
-,TRBV18,16,TRBJ2-2,once,CASSPRDLGNTGELFF,TGTGCCAGCTCACCACGGGACCTAGGAAACACCGGGGAGCTGTTTTTT
TRBD2,TRBV19,19,TRBJ2-1,few,CASSMTSGGASSSYNEQFF,TGTGCCAGTAGTATGACTAGCGGGGGGGCCTCGAGCTCCTACAATGAGCAGTTCTTC
TRBD1,TRBV5-1,15,TRBJ2-2,few,CASSWTGGYTGELFF,TGCGCCAGCAGCTGGACAGGGGGCTACACCGGGGAGCTGTTTTTT
-,TRBV19,17,TRBJ1-5,-,CASSIDPPQGSNQPQHF,TGTGCCAGTAGTATAGATCCTCCACAGGGTAGCAATCAGCCCCAGCATTTT
TRBD1,TRBV28,16,TRBJ1-2,-,CASIQGGTGGDYGYTF,TGTGCCAGCATCCAAGGGGGGACAGGGGGCGACTATGGCTACACCTTC
-,TRBV5-1,14,TRBJ1-6,once,CASSETSSQVALHF,TGCGCCAGCAGCGAAACCTCTTCTCAGGTCGCCCTCCACTTT
-,TRBV28,15,TRBJ1-5,-,CASSLTVRGNQPQHF,TGTGCCAGCAGTTTGACAGTTAGGGGCAATCAGCCCCAGCATTTT
TRBD1,TRBV29-1,14,TRBJ1-4,few,CSVEPYRGDEKLFF,TGCAGCGTTGAACCATACAGGGGTGATGAAAAACTGTTTTTT
-,TRBV29-1,12,TRBJ2-5,-,CSALQGAETQYF,TGCAGCGCCCTACAGGGTGCGGAGACCCAGTACTTC
-,TRBV9,14,TRBJ1-6,medium-sized,CASSVLQGNSPLHF,TGTGCCAGCAGCGTACTACAGGGTAATTCACCCCTCCACTTT
TRBD1,TRBV11-3,14,TRBJ1-1,medium-sized,CASSLGQMNTEAFF,TGTGCCAGCAGCTTGGGACAGATGAACACTGAAGCTTTCTTT
TRBD1,TRBV11-3,17,TRBJ1-2,many,CASSPGQGALANYGYTF,TGTGCCAGCAGCCCTGGACAGGGGGCCCTCGCTAACTATGGCTACACCTTC
-,TRBV6-8,13,TRBJ1-1,-,CASSYQGNTEAFF,TGTGCCAGCAGTTACCAGGGGAACACTGAAGCTTTCTTT
TRBD2,TRBV5-1,15,TRBJ2-2,-,CASSLARGAPGELFF,TGCGCCAGCAGCTTGGCGCGGGGGGCCCCCGGGGAGCTGTTTTTT
TRBD1,TRBV9,14,TRBJ2-3,few,CASSGQGAEDTQYF,TGTGCCAGCAGCGGACAGGGGGCCGAAGATACGCAGTATTTT
-,TRBV6-8,15,TRBJ2-3,medium-sized,CASSPFAGAGVTQYF,TGTGCCAGCAGTCCCTTCGCGGGGGCGGGCGTCACGCAGTATTTT
TRBD2,TRBV18,18,TRBJ2-7,once,CASSLGLAGGTSSYEQYF,TGTGCCAGCTCCCTGGGACTAGCGGGGGGGACAAGCTCCTACGAGCAGTACTTC
-,TRBV19,15,TRBJ1-3,few,CASSDTARSGNTIYF,TGTGCCAGTAGTGACACAGCTCGCTCTGGAAACACCATATATTTT
TRBD1,TRBV19,15,TRBJ2-5,-,CASSIPGTGSETQYF,TGTGCCAGTAGTATCCCGGGGACAGGGTCGGAGACCCAGTACTTC
TRBD1,TRBV29-1,13,TRBJ1-2,-,CSVGDRGGYGYTF,TGCAGCGTTGGGGACAGGGGAGGGTATGGCTACACCTTC
-,TRBV6-8,13,TRBJ1-5,few,CAISTEGPQPQHF,TGTGCCATCAGTACTGAGGGACCCCAGCCCCAGCATTTT
-,TRBV6-8,13,TRBJ2-1,medium-sized,CASSYSTAGMKFF,TGTGCCAGCAGTTACTCGACGGCAGGGATGAAGTTCTTC
-,TRBV19,15,TRBJ2-3,-,CASSRVDPSTDTQYF,TGTGCCAGTAGTAGGGTGGATCCTAGCACAGATACGCAGTATTTT
-,TRBV15,14,TRBJ1-4,-,CATSKTWGGEKLFF,TGTGCCACCAGCAAAACATGGGGGGGAGAAAAACTGTTTTTT
TRBD1,TRBV11-3,14,TRBJ2-7,large,CASSFYRGLYEQYF,TGTGCCAGCAGCTTCTACAGGGGCTTGTACGAGCAGTACTTC
-,TRBV19,13,TRBJ2-5,-,CACSPGLQETQYF,TGTGCCTGCTCACCGGGTCTTCAAGAGACCCAGTACTTC
-,TRBV4-1,15,TRBJ1-2,few,CASSRLGAANYGYTF,TGCGCCAGCAGCCGCCTCGGAGCAGCGAACTATGGCTACACCTTC
TRBD1,TRBV11-3,14,TRBJ1-2,many,CASSSGQGEHGYTF,TGTGCCAGCAGCTCGGGACAGGGGGAGCATGGCTACACCTTC
TRBD1,TRBV23-1,16,TRBJ2-7,-,CASSQDRTGENREQYF,TGCGCCAGCAGCCAAGATCGGACAGGGGAGAATCGCGAGCAGTACTTC
-,TRBV6-8,17,TRBJ1-6,few,CASREPTGTYWNSPLHF,TGTGCCAGCAGAGAGCCTACAGGGACATATTGGAATTCACCCCTCCACTTT
-,TRBV9,15,TRBJ2-7,many,CASSEYVQGTYEQYF,TGTGCCAGCAGTGAGTATGTGCAGGGAACATACGAGCAGTACTTC
TRBD1,TRBV11-3,16,TRBJ2-1,medium-sized,CASSLGGTGYGNEQFF,TGTGCCAGCAGCTTGGGAGGGACAGGGTACGGCAATGAGCAGTTCTTC
TRBD2,TRBV11-3,17,TRBJ2-7,many,CASSPKRGGRSSYEQYF,TGTGCCAGCAGCCCGAAGCGGGGGGGAAGGAGCTCCTACGAGCAGTACTTC
TRBD2,TRBV4-1,15,TRBJ2-1,-,CASSLGLAGGNEQFF,TGCGCCAGCAGCCTAGGACTAGCGGGGGGGAATGAGCAGTTCTTC
TRBD1,TRBV18,19,TRBJ1-3,medium-sized,CASSPPGTGRLFGGNTIYF,TGTGCCAGCTCACCACCAGGGACAGGGCGCCTCTTTGGTGGAAACACCATATATTTT
-,TRBV9,13,TRBJ1-1,few,CASSVAGITEAFF,TGTGCCAGCAGCGTAGCAGGAATCACTGAAGCTTTCTTT
-,TRBV23-1,16,TRBJ1-6,medium-sized,CASSQAISSYNSPLHF,TGCGCCAGCAGCCAAGCAATTAGCTCCTATAATTCACCCCTCCACTTT
-,TRBV6-8,14,TRBJ2-5,-,CAATTSGTAATQYF,TGTGCCGCCACGACCTCCGGGACCGCAGCAACCCAGTACTTC